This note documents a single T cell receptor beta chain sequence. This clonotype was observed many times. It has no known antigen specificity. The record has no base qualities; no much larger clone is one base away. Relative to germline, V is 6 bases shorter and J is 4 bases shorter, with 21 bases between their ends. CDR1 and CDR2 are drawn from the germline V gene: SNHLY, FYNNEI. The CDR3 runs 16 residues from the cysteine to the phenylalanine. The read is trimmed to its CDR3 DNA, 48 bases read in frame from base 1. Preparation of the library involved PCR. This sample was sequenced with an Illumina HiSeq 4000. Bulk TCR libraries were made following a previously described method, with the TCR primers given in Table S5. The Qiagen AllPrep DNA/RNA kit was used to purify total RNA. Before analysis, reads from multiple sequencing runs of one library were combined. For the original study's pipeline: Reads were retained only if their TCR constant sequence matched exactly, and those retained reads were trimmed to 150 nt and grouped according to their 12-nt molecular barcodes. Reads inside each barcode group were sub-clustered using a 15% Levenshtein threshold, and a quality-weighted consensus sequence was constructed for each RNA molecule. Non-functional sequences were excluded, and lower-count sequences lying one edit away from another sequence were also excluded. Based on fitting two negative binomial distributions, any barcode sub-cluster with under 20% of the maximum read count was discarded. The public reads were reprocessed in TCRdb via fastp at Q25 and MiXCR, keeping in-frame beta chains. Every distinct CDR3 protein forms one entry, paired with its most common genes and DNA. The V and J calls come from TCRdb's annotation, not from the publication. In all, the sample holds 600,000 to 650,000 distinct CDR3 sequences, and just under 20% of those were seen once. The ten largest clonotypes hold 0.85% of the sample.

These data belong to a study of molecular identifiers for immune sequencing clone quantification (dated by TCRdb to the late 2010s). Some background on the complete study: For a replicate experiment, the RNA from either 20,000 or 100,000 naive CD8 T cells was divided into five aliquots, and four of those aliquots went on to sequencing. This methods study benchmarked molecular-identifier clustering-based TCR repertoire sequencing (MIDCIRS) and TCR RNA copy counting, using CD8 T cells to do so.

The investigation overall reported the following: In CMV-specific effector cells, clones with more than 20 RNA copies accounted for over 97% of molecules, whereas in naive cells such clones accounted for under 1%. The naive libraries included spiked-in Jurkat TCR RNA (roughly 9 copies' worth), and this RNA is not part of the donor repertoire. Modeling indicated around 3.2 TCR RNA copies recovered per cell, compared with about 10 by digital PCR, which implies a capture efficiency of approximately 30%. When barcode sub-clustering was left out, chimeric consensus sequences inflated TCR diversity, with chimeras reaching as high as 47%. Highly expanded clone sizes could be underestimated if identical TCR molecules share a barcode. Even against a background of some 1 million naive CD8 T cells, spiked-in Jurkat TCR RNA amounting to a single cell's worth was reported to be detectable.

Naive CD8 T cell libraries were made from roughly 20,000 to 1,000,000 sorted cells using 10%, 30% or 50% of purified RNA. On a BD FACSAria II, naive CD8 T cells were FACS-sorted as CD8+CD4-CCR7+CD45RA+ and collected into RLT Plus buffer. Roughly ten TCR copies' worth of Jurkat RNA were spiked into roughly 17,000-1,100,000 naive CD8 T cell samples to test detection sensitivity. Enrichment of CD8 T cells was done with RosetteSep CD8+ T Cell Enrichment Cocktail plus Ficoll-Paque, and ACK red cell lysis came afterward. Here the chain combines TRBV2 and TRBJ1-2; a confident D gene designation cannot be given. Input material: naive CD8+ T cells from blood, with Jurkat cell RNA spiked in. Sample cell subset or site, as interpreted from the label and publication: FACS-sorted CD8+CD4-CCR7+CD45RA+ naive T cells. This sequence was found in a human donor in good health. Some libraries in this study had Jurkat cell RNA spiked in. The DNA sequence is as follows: TGTGCCAGCAGGGGCCCCCCCACGAAATCGGGCTATGGCTACACCTTC. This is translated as CASRGPPTKSGYGYTF.